This section outlines one T cell receptor beta chain sequence together with its context. Its antigen is currently unknown. These data are taken from a study of identical twins. Germline values: CDR1 KGHSH, CDR2 LQKENI. The CDR3 has 16 residues. Deletions cut 0 bases from V and 2 bases from J, with 12 bases between. General study points: Conclusions came from cross-sectional statistical analysis, not from following the same donors.

MiXCR, applied by TCRdb to the 5' RACE reads, yields one record per CDR3 protein. The table records around 1.7 million distinct CDR3 sequences, less than 40% of them present only once. V gene TRBV18 combines with J gene TRBJ2-3; D is possibly TRBD2 (5 bases). Sequenced input: cord blood. The origin of this receptor is a newborn girl in good health. CDR3 DNA: TGTGCCAGCTCACCACCGAATGGAGGTAACACAGATACGCAGTATTTT. This encodes CASSPPNGGNTDTQYF.